Presented here are 6 T cell receptor beta chains from one specimen sequenced in a study of identical twins. TCRdb used MiXCR to reprocess the 5' RACE reads, holding one entry per CDR3 protein. The sample contains roughly 260,000 distinct CDR3 sequences, 6% to 8.5% of which appear only once. This sample was also put to use in a study of yellow fever vaccine responses in identical twins.

The sequenced material came from CD8+ T cells sorted from blood. These receptors were taken from a woman under 30 in good health.

This clonotype was counted at least ten times. The chain combines TRBV4-1 with TRBJ1-1, with D possibly being TRBD1 (5 bases). The germline CDR1 and CDR2 sequences are MGHRA and YSYEKL. This CDR3 is built from 14 residues. The V end lost 3 bases, the J end lost 0 bases, and 8 bases lay between the germline ends. Here the CDR3 reads CASSHLGVNTEAFF. The CDR3 region has the DNA TGCGCCAGCAGCCATCTGGGGGTGAACACTGAAGCTTTCTTT.

This clonotype came up a few times. The chain carries TRBV5-1 and TRBJ2-1, with a tentative D call TRBD2 (5 bases). Per germline, CDR1 SGHRS and CDR2 YFSETQ. This CDR3 region has 14 residues. Trimming shortened V by 0 bases and J by 6 bases, and 10 bases separated the two germline ends. CDR3 amino acids: CASSLDAGTNEQFF. The CDR3 nucleotides read TGCGCCAGCAGCTTGGACGCGGGTACCAATGAGCAGTTCTTC.

This clonotype has ten or more counts. The rearrangement links TRBV20-1 to TRBJ2-2; 7 nucleotides line up with TRBD1. The CDR3 loop spans 16 amino acids. Germline V gene sequence: CDR1 DFQATT, CDR2 SNEGSKA (reference sequence). V gave up 1 base and J gave up 5 bases; unmatched junction bases: 10. CDR3 in amino acids: CSARVRGLSGTGELFF. CDR3 nucleotide sequence: TGCAGTGCTAGAGTGAGGGGGCTAAGTGGAACCGGGGAGCTGTTTTTT.

This clonotype was observed many times. The chain combines TRBV12-3 or TRBV12-4 with TRBJ1-1, with D unresolved. V was pared by 3 bases and J by 3 bases, with 8 bases between. This CDR3 contains 13 residues. The CDR3 sequence is CASSLTRDTEAFF. In nucleotides, the CDR3 is TGTGCCAGCAGTTTGACAAGGGACACTGAAGCTTTCTTT.

The rearrangement uses TRBV13 and TRBJ2-7; the D gene is possibly TRBD1 (6 bases). CDR1 PRHDT and CDR2 FYEKMQ come from the germline V gene (reference sequence). V was cut by 0 bases and J by 6 bases, with 12 bases left in between. The CDR3 has 14 amino acids. The CDR3 protein is CASSLGVFRGEQYV. In DNA form, the CDR3 reads TGTGCCAGCAGCTTAGGCGTCTTCAGGGGCGAGCAGTACGTC.

The chain combines TRBV28 with TRBJ2-6, with 9 bases lining up with TRBD2. With 6 bases clipped from V and 0 bases from J, the junction kept 12 bases outside the gene matches. There are 19 residues in the CDR3. Germline lookup yields CDR1 MDHEN and CDR2 SYDVKM. DNA of the CDR3: TGTGCCAGCAGACCAACGAGACTAGCGGTTCCCTCTGGGGCCAACGTCCTGACTTTC. This translates into CASRPTRLAVPSGANVLTF.